A selection of T cell receptor beta chains follows, all from one sample in a study of T-cell reconstitution after alpha-beta-depleted transplantation in children. TCRdb itself ran the PCR reads through MiXCR, one entry per CDR3 protein. The sample has under 300,000 distinct CDR3 sequences; more than 9% are singletons. The sample consisted of peripheral blood, taken 180 days after TCRalphabeta/CD19-depleted stem cell transplant. The receptors were gathered from a male patient between 2 and 10 years old who had a stem cell transplant for chronic granulomatous disease, so the T cells may come from the graft donor. Each CDR3 is given with its conserved first and last residue. The D gene is left open where the match is weak. Clone size is stated in some rows and not others, as once, few, many or a class when expanded.

v_gene	d_gene	abundance	j_gene	CDR3nt	CDR3aa
TRBV7-6	-	many	TRBJ2-7	TGTGCCAGCAGCTTAGGTGGACCCATCTACGAGCAGTACTTC	CASSLGGPIYEQYF
TRBV6-2/TRBV6-3	TRBD1	-	TRBJ2-7	TGTGCCAGCAGGGAGACAGGGCGCTCCTACGAGCAGTACTTC	CASRETGRSYEQYF
TRBV5-6	-	many	TRBJ1-1	TGTGCCAGCAGCCGCTTTGGACGGTTGAACACTGAAGCTTTCTTT	CASSRFGRLNTEAFF
TRBV29-1	-	many	TRBJ2-3	TGCAGCGTTGCAGCGACAACCACCACAGATACGCAGTATTTT	CSVAATTTTDTQYF
TRBV29-1	-	many	TRBJ1-1	TGCAGCGGCCTAGGTGGAGCAGAAACTAACACTGAAGCTTTCTTT	CSGLGGAETNTEAFF
TRBV20-1	TRBD2	many	TRBJ2-1	TGCAGTGCGGCCGGGACTAGCGGGAGTGATGAGCAGTTCTTC	CSAAGTSGSDEQFF
TRBV27	-	many	TRBJ1-1	TGTGCCAGCAGTCTGACAGTTTCGGGCACTGAAGCTTTCTTT	CASSLTVSGTEAFF
TRBV7-9	-	many	TRBJ1-2	TGTGCCAGCAGCTTTGGCGGACACACCTATGGCTACACCTTC	CASSFGGHTYGYTF
TRBV7-2	-	many	TRBJ2-5	TGTGCCAGCAGCTTAATTGCCTACCAAGAGACCCAGTACTTC	CASSLIAYQETQYF
TRBV12-3/TRBV12-4	TRBD1	many	TRBJ2-7	TGTGCCAGCAGTCCTCAGGGGGCTTCCTACGAGCAGTACTTC	CASSPQGASYEQYF
TRBV15	-	many	TRBJ2-3	TGTGCCACCAGCAGCTATAAGACACTCCTTGGCACAGATACGCAGTATTTT	CATSSYKTLLGTDTQYF
TRBV7-3	-	many	TRBJ1-2	TGTGCCAGCAGCCTGACTGTGGAGGGTGGCTACACCTTC	CASSLTVEGGYTF
TRBV14	TRBD1	many	TRBJ2-3	TGTGCCAGCAGCCAAGGGGACAGAAGCACAGATACGCAGTATTTT	CASSQGDRSTDTQYF
TRBV7-2	TRBD2	many	TRBJ2-3	TGTGCCAGCAGCTTAGGGAGTAGCGGGGGGGCAGATACGCAGTATTTT	CASSLGSSGGADTQYF
TRBV20-1	-	many	TRBJ1-5	TGCAGTGCTAACTCCGGGCCAAATCAGCCCCAGCATTTT	CSANSGPNQPQHF
TRBV12-3/TRBV12-4	-	many	TRBJ1-5	TGTGCCAGCAGTTGGGGAACAGGGTACAATCAGCCCCAGCATTTT	CASSWGTGYNQPQHF